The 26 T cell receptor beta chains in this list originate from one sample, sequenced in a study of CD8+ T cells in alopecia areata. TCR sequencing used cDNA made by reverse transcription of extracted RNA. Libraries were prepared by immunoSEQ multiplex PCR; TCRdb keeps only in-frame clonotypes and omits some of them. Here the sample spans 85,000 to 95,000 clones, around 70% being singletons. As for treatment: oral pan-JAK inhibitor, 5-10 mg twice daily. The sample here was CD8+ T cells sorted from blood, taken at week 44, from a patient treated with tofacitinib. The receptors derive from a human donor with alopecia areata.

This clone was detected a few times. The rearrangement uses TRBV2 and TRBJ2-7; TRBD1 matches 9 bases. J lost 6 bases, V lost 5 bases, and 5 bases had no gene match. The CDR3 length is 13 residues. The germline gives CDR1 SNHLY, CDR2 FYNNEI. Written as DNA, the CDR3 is TGTGCCAGCAGTCCGACAGGGGGTCCCGAGCAGTACTTC. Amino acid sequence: CASSPTGGPEQYF.

The CDR3 reads CASSIDRGRTYGYTF. CDR3 nucleotides: TGTGCCAGTAGTATAGATCGGGGACGGACCTATGGCTACACCTTC. The rearrangement joins TRBV19 to TRBJ1-2; tentative D call: TRBD1 (5 bases). The CDR3 loop spans 15 amino acids. From germline, CDR1 is LNHDA and CDR2 SQIVND (reference sequence). Trimming removed 0 bases at V and 4 bases at J, with 12 bases between.

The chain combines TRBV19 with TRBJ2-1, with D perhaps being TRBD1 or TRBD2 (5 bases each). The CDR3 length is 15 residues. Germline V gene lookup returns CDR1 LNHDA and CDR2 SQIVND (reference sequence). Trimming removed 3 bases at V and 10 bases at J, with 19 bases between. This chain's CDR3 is CASSIGFRDGAEQFF. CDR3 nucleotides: TGTGCCAGTAGTATTGGATTCAGGGACGGGGCGGAGCAGTTCTTC.

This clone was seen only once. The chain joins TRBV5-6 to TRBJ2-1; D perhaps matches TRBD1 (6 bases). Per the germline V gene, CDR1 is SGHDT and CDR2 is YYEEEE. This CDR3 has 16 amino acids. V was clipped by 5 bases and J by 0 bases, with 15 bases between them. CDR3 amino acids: CASSYQGPSSYNEQFF. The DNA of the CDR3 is TGTGCCAGCAGTTATCAGGGGCCGAGCTCCTACAATGAGCAGTTCTTC.

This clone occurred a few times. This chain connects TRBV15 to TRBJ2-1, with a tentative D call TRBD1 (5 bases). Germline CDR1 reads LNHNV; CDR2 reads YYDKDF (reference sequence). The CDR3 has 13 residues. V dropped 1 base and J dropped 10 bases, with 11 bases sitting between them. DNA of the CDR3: TGTGCCACCAGCAGAGGACAGCTTTACGAGCAGTTCTTC. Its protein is CATSRGQLYEQFF.

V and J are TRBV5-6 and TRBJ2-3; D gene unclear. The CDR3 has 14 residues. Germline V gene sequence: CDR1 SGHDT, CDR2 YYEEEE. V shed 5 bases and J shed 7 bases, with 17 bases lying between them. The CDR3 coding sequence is TGTGCCAGCAGTTGGGCTACCTTTCCGAATACGCAGTATTTT. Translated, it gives CASSWATFPNTQYF.

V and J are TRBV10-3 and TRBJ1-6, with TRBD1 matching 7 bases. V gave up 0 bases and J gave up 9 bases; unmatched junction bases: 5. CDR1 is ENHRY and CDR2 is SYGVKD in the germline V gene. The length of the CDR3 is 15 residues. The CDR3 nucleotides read TGTGCCATCAGTGAGTCACAGGGGAGCGGTTCACCCCTCCACTTT. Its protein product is CAISESQGSGSPLHF.

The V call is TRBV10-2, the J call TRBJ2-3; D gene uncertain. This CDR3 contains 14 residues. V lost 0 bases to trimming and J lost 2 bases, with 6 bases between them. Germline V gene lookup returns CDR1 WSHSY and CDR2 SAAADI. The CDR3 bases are TGCGCCAGCAGTGAGTCGGAACCCACAGATACGCAGTATTTT. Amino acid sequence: CASSESEPTDTQYF.

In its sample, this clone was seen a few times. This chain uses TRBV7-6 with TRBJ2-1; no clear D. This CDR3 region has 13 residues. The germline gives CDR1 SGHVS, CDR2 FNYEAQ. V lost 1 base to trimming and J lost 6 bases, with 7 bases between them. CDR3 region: CASSLGTRNEQFF. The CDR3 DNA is TGTGCCAGCAGCTTAGGAACACGCAATGAGCAGTTCTTC.

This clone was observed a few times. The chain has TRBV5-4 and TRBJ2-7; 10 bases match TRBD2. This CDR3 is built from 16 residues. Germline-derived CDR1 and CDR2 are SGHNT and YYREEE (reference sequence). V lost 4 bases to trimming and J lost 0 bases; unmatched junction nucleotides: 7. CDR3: CASSASSGGASYEQYF. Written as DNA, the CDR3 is TGTGCCAGCAGCGCGTCAAGCGGGGGGGCCTCCTACGAGCAGTACTTC.

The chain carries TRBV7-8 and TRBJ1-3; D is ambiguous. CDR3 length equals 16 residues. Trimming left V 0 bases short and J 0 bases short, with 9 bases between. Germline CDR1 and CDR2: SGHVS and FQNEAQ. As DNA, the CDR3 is TGTGCCAGCAGCTTAGCGGACTCATACTCTGGAAACACCATATATTTT. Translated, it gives CASSLADSYSGNTIYF.

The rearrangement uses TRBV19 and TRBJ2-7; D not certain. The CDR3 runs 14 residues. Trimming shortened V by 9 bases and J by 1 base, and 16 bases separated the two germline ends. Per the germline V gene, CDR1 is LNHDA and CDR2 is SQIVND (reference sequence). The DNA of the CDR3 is TGTGCCAGGCGCGGTAGAAAGTCTTCCTACGAGCAGTACTTC. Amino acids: CARRGRKSSYEQYF.

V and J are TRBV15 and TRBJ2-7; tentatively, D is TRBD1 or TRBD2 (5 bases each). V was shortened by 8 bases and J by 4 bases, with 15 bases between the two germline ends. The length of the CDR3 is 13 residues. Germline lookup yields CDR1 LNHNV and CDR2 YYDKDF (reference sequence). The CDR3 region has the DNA TGTGCCACCGGGGCAGGGAGTGAGTACGAGCAGTACTTC. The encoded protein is CATGAGSEYEQYF.

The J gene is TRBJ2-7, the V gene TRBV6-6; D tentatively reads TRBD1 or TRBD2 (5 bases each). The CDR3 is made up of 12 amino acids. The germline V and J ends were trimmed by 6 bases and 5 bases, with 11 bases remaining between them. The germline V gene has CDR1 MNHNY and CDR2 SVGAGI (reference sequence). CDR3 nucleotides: TGTGCCAGCAGCAAGGGACGGAACGAGCAGTACTTC. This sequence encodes CASSKGRNEQYF.

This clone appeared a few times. CDR3 sequence: CASTHGNTEAFF. The DNA for the CDR3 is TGTGCCAGCACCCATGGGAACACTGAAGCTTTCTTT. The chain recombines TRBV5-6 with TRBJ1-1; no firm D call. This CDR3 is built from 12 residues. V lost 6 bases, J lost 1 base, and 7 bases lay in between. Germline CDR1 and CDR2: SGHDT and YYEEEE.

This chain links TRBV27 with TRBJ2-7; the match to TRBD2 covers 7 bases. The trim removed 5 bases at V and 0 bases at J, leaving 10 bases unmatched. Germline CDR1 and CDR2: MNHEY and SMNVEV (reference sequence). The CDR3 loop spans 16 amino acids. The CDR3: CASSPSSGVASYEQYF. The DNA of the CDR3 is TGTGCCAGCAGTCCCTCAAGCGGGGTGGCCTCCTACGAGCAGTACTTC.

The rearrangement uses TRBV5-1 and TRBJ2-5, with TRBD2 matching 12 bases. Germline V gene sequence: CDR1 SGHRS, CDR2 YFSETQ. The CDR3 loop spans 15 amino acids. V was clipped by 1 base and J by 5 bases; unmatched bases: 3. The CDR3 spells CASSLRTSGVETQYF. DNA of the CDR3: TGCGCCAGCAGCTTGAGGACTAGCGGGGTTGAGACCCAGTACTTC.

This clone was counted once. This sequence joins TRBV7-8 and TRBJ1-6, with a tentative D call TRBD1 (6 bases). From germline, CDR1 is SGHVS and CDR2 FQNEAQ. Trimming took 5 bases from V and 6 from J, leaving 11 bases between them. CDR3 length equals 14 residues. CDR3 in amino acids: CASSVGQTNSPLHF. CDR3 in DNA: TGTGCCAGCAGCGTGGGACAAACTAATTCACCCCTCCACTTT.

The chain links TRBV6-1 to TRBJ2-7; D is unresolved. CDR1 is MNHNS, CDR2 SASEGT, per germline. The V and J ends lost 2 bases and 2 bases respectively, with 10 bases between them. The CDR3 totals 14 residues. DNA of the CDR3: TGTGCCAGCAGTGAACTCGGGCATCCCTACGAGCAGTACTTC. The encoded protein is CASSELGHPYEQYF.

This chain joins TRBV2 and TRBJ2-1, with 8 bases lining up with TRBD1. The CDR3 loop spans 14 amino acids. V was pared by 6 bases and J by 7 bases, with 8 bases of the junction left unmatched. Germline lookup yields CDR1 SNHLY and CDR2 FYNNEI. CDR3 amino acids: CASSRGPSGNEQFF. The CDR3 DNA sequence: TGTGCCAGCAGCAGGGGGCCCTCGGGAAATGAGCAGTTCTTC. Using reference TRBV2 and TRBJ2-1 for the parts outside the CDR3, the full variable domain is EPEVTQTPSHQVTQMGQEVILRCVPISNHLYFYWYRQILGQKVEFLVSFYNNEISEKSEIFDDQFSVERPDGSNFTLKIRSTKLEDSAMYFCASSRGPSGNEQFFGPGTRLTVL.

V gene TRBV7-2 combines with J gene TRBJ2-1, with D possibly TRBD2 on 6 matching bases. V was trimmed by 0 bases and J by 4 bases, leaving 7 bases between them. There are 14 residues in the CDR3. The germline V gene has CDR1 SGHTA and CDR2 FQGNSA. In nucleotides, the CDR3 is TGTGCCAGCAGCTTAGCGGGGGGATACAATGAGCAGTTCTTC. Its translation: CASSLAGGYNEQFF.

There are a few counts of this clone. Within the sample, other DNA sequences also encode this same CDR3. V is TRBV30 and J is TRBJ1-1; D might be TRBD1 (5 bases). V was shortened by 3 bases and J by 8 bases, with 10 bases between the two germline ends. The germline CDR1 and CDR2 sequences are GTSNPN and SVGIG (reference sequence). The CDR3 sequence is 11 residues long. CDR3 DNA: TGTGCCTGGAGGACCGGGGCAGAAGCTTTCTTT. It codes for CAWRTGAEAFF. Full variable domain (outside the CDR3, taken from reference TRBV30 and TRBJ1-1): SQTIHQWPATLVQPVGSPLSLECTVEGTSNPNLYWYRQAAGRGLQLLFYSVGIGQISSEVPQNLSASRPQDRQFILSSKKLLLSDSGFYLCAWRTGAEAFFGQGTRLTVV.

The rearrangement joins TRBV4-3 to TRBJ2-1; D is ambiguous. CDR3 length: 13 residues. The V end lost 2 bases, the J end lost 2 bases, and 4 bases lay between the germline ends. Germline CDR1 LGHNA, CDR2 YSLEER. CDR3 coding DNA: TGCGCCAGCAGCCAAAACACCTACAATGAGCAGTTCTTC. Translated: CASSQNTYNEQFF.

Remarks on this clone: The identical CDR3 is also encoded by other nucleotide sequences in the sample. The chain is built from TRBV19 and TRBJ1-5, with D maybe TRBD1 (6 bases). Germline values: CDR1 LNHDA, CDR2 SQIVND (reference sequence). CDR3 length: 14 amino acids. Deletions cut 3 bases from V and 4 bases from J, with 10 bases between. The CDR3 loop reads CASSIRDTNQPQHF. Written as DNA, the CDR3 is TGTGCCAGTAGTATTAGGGACACTAATCAGCCCCAGCATTTT.

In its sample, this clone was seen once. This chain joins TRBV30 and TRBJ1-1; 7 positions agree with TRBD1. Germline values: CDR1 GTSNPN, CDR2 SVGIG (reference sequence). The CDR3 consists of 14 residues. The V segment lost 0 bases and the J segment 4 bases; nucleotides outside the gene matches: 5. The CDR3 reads CAWSVRQGGTEAFF. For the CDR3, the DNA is TGTGCCTGGAGTGTTAGGCAGGGGGGCACTGAAGCTTTCTTT. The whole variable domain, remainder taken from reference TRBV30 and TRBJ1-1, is SQTIHQWPATLVQPVGSPLSLECTVEGTSNPNLYWYRQAAGRGLQLLFYSVGIGQISSEVPQNLSASRPQDRQFILSSKKLLLSDSGFYLCAWSVRQGGTEAFFGQGTRLTVV.

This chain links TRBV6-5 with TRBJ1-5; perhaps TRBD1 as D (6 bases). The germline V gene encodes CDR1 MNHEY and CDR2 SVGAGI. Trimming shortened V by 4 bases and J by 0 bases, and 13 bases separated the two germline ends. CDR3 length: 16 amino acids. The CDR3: CASSSTGTNSNQPQHF. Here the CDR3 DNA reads TGTGCCAGCAGTTCTACCGGGACAAATAGCAATCAGCCCCAGCATTTT.